This T cell receptor (beta chain) is from a study of blood T cell repertoires in COVID-19 (dated by TCRdb to about 2020). With respect to the entire study: Collaborator samples came from the United States, Italy and Spain and covered acute and convalescent phases of COVID-19. The prospective study material was composed of cDNA or gDNA derived from T cells, B-cell-depleted T cells, or PBMCs. Sample metadata almost always included a de-identified subject ID, COVID-19 status, age in years and sex. Samples came from the ongoing ImmuneRACE study (first 160 participants) plus 1,254 subjects from 6 global collaborators. Where available, HLA class I and class II types were taken from metadata supplied by the sample provider and were not determined by assay-based typing. Deeply sampled blood TCRbeta repertoires from subjects exposed to, actively infected with, or recovered from COVID-19 were included in the dataset. The repertoires were released in a freely available public database intended as a resource for research on the immune response to SARS-CoV-2. What the study reported, not specific to this receptor: The amount of clinical and demographic metadata varied by source and participant and was provided uncurated.

Unmatched junction bases come to 6, with V trimmed by 5 bases and J by 12 bases. CDR1 is given as MNHNY and CDR2 as SVGAGI, both from the germline V gene (reference sequence). The cysteine opens and the phenylalanine closes a CDR3 of 14 amino acids. Only the CDR3 DNA stays, 42 bases, in frame from base 1. Concerning this clone itself: The specificity of this receptor is unknown. Per-nucleotide qualities are absent, and no much larger clonotype sits a single base away.

TCRbeta CDR3 regions were amplified from genomic DNA by means of the immunoSEQ Assay, a bias-controlled multiplex PCR. The study's own analysis went as follows. The number of nucleated cells in each sample was estimated by amplification of reference gene primers within the assay. To quantify the absolute abundance of each unique TCRbeta CDR3 rearrangement, sequence reads were collapsed and filtered. For each sample, productive Simpson clonality was calculated as the square root of Simpson's diversity index across productive rearrangements. The source is immuneACCESS, and TCRdb retained only in-frame sequences with V and J called. Part of the clones is not carried over; for the studies checked, unresolved V genes explain less than half of this, and the remainder is unexplained. From that table come the V and J calls and clone size; the DNA was used to work out D and trimming. The sample data list about 310,000 clones, and over 75% of these were observed just once. 1% of the sample belongs to the ten largest clones.

The collaborating institutions used their own protocols to collect whole blood in K2EDTA tubes. For TCRbeta analysis, collaborator samples were shipped as frozen whole blood, as isolated PBMCs, or as DNA extracted from either sample type. Input material: peripheral blood. The sequence links TRBV6-6 to TRBJ1-6; 11 middle bases align to TRBD1. The TCR sequence derives from a man between 45 and 60 years old with active or convalescent COVID-19. The CDR3 sequence is CASSTGQGVRPLHF. Here is the DNA: TGTGCCAGCAGTACGGGACAGGGGGTCAGACCCCTCCACTTT.